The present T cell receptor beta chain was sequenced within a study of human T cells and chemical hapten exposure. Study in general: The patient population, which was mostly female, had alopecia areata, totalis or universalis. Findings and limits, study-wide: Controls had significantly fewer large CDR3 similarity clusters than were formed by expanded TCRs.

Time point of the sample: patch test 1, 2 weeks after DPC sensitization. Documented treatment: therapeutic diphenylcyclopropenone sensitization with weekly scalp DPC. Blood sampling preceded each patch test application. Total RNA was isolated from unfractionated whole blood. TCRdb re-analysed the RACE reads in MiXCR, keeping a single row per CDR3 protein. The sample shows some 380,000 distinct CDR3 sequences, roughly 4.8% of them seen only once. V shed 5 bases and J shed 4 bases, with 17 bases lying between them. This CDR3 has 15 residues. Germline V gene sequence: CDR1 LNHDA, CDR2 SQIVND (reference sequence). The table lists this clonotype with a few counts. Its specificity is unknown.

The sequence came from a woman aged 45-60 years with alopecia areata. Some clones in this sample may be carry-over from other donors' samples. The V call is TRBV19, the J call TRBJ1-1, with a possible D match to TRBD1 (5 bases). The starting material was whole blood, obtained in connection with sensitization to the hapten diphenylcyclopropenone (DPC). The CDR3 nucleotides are TGTGCCAGTAGTCGGGGAGGGCTCGGGGGCACTGAAGCTTTCTTT. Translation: CASSRGGLGGTEAFF.